These 30 T cell receptor beta chains were sequenced from one sample in a study of T cells in narcolepsy. The method was immunoSEQ multiplex PCR; TCRdb's version includes in-frame clones alone and lacks a portion of them. The sample yields approximately 25,000 clones, around 86% seen once. The specimen sequenced was CD45RA- memory CD4+ T cells from PBMCs. Receptor source: a human donor with narcolepsy.

The V gene is TRBV6-5, the J gene TRBJ2-2, with D unclear. Germline values: CDR1 MNHEY, CDR2 SVGAGI. Trimming cost V 0 bases and J 2 bases, with 7 bases left between them. There are 15 residues in the CDR3. The CDR3 here is CASSYSLVNTGELFF. The CDR3 region has the DNA TGTGCCAGCAGTTACTCACTCGTAAACACCGGGGAGCTGTTTTTT.

The V gene is TRBV18, the J gene TRBJ2-7; D might be TRBD1 or TRBD2, each matching 5 bases. Trimming stripped 2 bases from V and 6 bases from J, with 14 bases between. Germline CDR1 and CDR2: KGHSH and LQKENI. The CDR3 contains 14 residues. The CDR3 region has the DNA TGTGCCAGCTCACCAATTGCAGGGAGTATCGAGCAGTACTTC. It codes for CASSPIAGSIEQYF.

J is TRBJ2-1 and V is TRBV5-4, with 10 nucleotides matching TRBD2. The V gene end was trimmed by 4 bases and the J gene end by 6 bases; junction bases not matched to a gene: 10. CDR1 and CDR2 (germline): SGHNT, YYREEE (reference sequence). This CDR3 contains 16 residues. The CDR3 DNA is TGTGCCAGCAGCCCCCTGAAGCGGGGGGGCCTCAATGAGCAGTTCTTC. This gives the protein CASSPLKRGGLNEQFF.

This chain links TRBV5-5 with TRBJ1-1, with D possibly matching TRBD1 (6 bases). Germline V gene sequence: CDR1 SGHKS, CDR2 YYEKEE (reference sequence). This CDR3 region has 15 residues. The V and J ends lost 2 bases and 5 bases respectively, with 16 bases between them. CDR3 nucleotide sequence: TGTGCCAGCAGCTTTGGGACACCGAGGGGTACTGAAGCTTTCTTT. It translates to CASSFGTPRGTEAFF.

The chain has TRBV7-7 and TRBJ2-5; 12 nucleotides agree with TRBD2. Germline CDR1 SSHAT, CDR2 FNYEAQ (reference sequence). The CDR3 is made up of 16 amino acids. The J segment lost 1 base and the V segment lost 5 bases, leaving 5 bases of the junction unmatched. The CDR3 spells CASSPRLAGAQETQYF. CDR3 DNA sequence: TGTGCCAGCAGCCCACGACTAGCGGGGGCCCAAGAGACCCAGTACTTC.

V and J are TRBV27 and TRBJ2-5; 9 bases are a match to TRBD1. CDR3 length: 17 residues. Looked up from germline, CDR1 is MNHEY and CDR2 is SMNVEV (reference sequence). The V segment lost 3 bases and the J segment 5 bases; nucleotides outside the gene matches: 13. The CDR3 loop is CASSFATRGTGKETQYF. The DNA of the CDR3 is TGTGCCAGCAGTTTTGCTACCCGTGGGACAGGGAAGGAGACCCAGTACTTC.

V and J are TRBV19 and TRBJ2-1; 9 bases line up with TRBD1. The V segment lost 6 bases and the J segment 9 bases; nucleotides outside the gene matches: 6. The CDR3 sequence is 13 residues long. The germline V gene has CDR1 LNHDA and CDR2 SQIVND (reference sequence). The CDR3 here is CASSKQGAGEQFF. The CDR3 nucleotides are TGTGCCAGTAGCAAACAGGGGGCCGGTGAGCAGTTCTTC. The variable domain in full, completed from reference TRBV19 and TRBJ2-1, reads DGGITQSPKYLFRKEGQNVTLSCEQNLNHDAMYWYRQDPGQGLRLIYYSQIVNDFQKGDIAEGYSVSREKKESFPLTVTSAQKNPTAFYLCASSKQGAGEQFFGPGTRLTVL.

This chain uses TRBV19 with TRBJ2-6; D is unclear. The CDR3 has 15 amino acids. Trimming took 4 bases from V and 1 from J, leaving 8 bases between them. Germline CDR1 and CDR2: LNHDA and SQIVND (reference sequence). The chain's CDR3 is CASSKMVSGANVLTF. The CDR3 DNA is TGTGCCAGTAGTAAGATGGTGTCTGGGGCCAACGTCCTGACTTTC.

The chain couples TRBV9 to TRBJ2-1; TRBD2 agrees at 11 bases. This CDR3 is built from 18 residues. With V trimmed by 0 bases and J by 1 base, 6 bases remained unmatched. Germline CDR1 and CDR2: SGDLS and YYNGEE. The DNA of the CDR3 is TGTGCCAGCAGCGTAGCAAGTGCTAGCGGGGGGTCCTACAATGAGCAGTTCTTC. It specifies CASSVASASGGSYNEQFF.

V and J are TRBV5-4 and TRBJ2-4; D unclear. V was pared by 2 bases and J by 0 bases, with 9 bases between. CDR3 length: 15 residues. Germline V gene data show CDR1 as SGHNT and CDR2 as YYREEE (reference sequence). This chain's CDR3 is CASSFGPVAKNIQYF. CDR3 DNA: TGTGCCAGCAGCTTCGGACCGGTAGCCAAAAACATTCAGTACTTC.

V and J are TRBV7-6 and TRBJ1-4; weak D call: TRBD1 (5 bases). This CDR3 contains 14 residues. Germline-derived CDR1 and CDR2 are SGHVS and FNYEAQ. Trimming took 1 base from V and 7 from J, leaving 10 bases between them. The CDR3 DNA reads as TGTGCCAGCAGCTTAGTGCAGGGCGGTGAAAAACTGTTTTTT. Residues: CASSLVQGGEKLFF. The complete variable domain, with remaining parts taken from reference TRBV7-6 and TRBJ1-4, reads GAGVSQSPRYKVTKRGQDVALRCDPISGHVSLYWYRQALGQGPEFLTYFNYEAQQDKSGLPNDRFSAERPEGSISTLTIQRTEQRDSAMYRCASSLVQGGEKLFFGSGTQLSVL.

The chain carries TRBV27 and TRBJ2-1; D is undetermined. V was clipped by 7 bases and J by 10 bases, with 11 bases between them. The germline gives CDR1 MNHEY, CDR2 SMNVEV (reference sequence). The CDR3 is made up of 11 amino acids. The CDR3 protein is CASTSWGEQFF. CDR3 in DNA: TGTGCCAGCACCTCCTGGGGAGAGCAGTTCTTC.

The chain recombines TRBV7-8 with TRBJ2-3; no definite D call. The CDR3 covers 15 residues. V lost 1 base and J lost 7, with 15 bases in between. Germline-derived CDR1 and CDR2 are SGHVS and FQNEAQ. The CDR3, as DNA: TGTGCCAGCAGCTTAGGGCCCTTTGGGGTAAATACGCAGTATTTT. Protein product: CASSLGPFGVNTQYF.

V gene TRBV6-1 combines with J gene TRBJ2-7; maybe TRBD1 (6 bases). Trimming took 5 bases from V and 0 from J, leaving 11 bases between them. This CDR3 is built from 14 residues. Per the germline V gene, CDR1 is MNHNS and CDR2 is SASEGT. DNA for the CDR3: TGTGCCAGCAGTAGGACAGCGAGCTCCTACGAGCAGTACGTC. This translates into CASSRTASSYEQYV.

The chain links TRBV5-1 to TRBJ1-3, with 7 bases identical to TRBD1. After removal of 4 bases from V and 0 bases from J, the junction contained 13 bases not matched to a gene. The V gene's germline CDR1 is SGHRS and CDR2 YFSETQ. The CDR3 runs 18 residues. Written as DNA, the CDR3 is TGCGCCAGCAGCGCCCCTCCCGGGACAGCGAACTCTGGAAACACCATATATTTT. Translated: CASSAPPGTANSGNTIYF.

V usage is TRBV7-2 and J usage is TRBJ2-2, with 9 bases aligning to TRBD2. V was clipped by 5 bases and J by 4 bases; unmatched bases: 8. Germline V CDR1 and CDR2: SGHTA, FQGNSA. The CDR3 has 16 residues. The CDR3 nucleotides are TGTGCCAGCAGCACCCGCGGGGGGGCGGGCACCGGGGAGCTGTTTTTT. Translated: CASSTRGGAGTGELFF. The variable domain in full, completed from reference TRBV7-2 and TRBJ2-2, reads GAGVSQSPSNKVTEKGKDVELRCDPISGHTALYWYRQSLGQGLEFLIYFQGNSAPDKSGLPSDRFSAERTGGSVSTLTIQRTQQEDSAVYLCASSTRGGAGTGELFFGEGSRLTVL.

This chain connects TRBV11-3 to TRBJ1-1; D might be TRBD1 (6 bases). V dropped 4 bases and J dropped 7 bases, with 13 bases sitting between them. The CDR3 runs to 13 residues. Per the germline V gene, CDR1 is SGHNT and CDR2 is YENEEA. For the CDR3, the DNA is TGTGCCAGCAGCTCCGGGGGCCGGGGTGAAGCTTTCTTT. Translation gives CASSSGGRGEAFF.

This clone appeared once. This sequence joins TRBV21-1 and TRBJ2-7; the DNA was not compared with TRBD1, the D call given in the table. TRBV21-1 is listed as a pseudogene. The CDR3 totals 14 residues. This chain's CDR3 is CASSAHGHLDEQYV. The CDR3, as DNA: TGTGCCAGCAGCGCCCACGGACACCTAGACGAGCAGTACGTC.

Worth noting for this clone: Other DNA sequences of this sample code for an identical CDR3. The genes are TRBV6-6 and TRBJ1-6, with D tentatively TRBD1 (5 bases). The V and J ends lost 8 bases and 6 bases respectively, with 14 bases between them. This CDR3 spans 14 amino acids. CDR1 and CDR2 from the germline V gene are MNHNY and SVGAGI (reference sequence). This CDR3 is CASSQGGSNSPLHF. The CDR3 DNA reads as TGTGCCAGCTCCCAGGGTGGCTCTAATTCACCCCTCCACTTT.

V is TRBV19 and J is TRBJ1-2; 8 bases are a match to TRBD1. The CDR3 spans 15 residues. The germline gives CDR1 LNHDA, CDR2 SQIVND (reference sequence). The J segment lost 4 bases and the V segment lost 1 base, leaving 5 bases of the junction unmatched. CDR3 DNA: TGTGCCAGTAGTATAGCGGGGACAGGCGGCTATGGCTACACCTTC. This encodes CASSIAGTGGYGYTF. The full variable domain, rest sourced from reference TRBV19 and TRBJ1-2, is DGGITQSPKYLFRKEGQNVTLSCEQNLNHDAMYWYRQDPGQGLRLIYYSQIVNDFQKGDIAEGYSVSREKKESFPLTVTSAQKNPTAFYLCASSIAGTGGYGYTFGSGTRLTVV.

The genes are TRBV6-5 and TRBJ1-2; TRBD1 matches 8 bases. There are 15 residues in the CDR3. From germline, CDR1 is MNHEY and CDR2 SVGAGI. The J segment lost 8 bases and the V segment lost 6 bases, leaving 14 bases of the junction unmatched. CDR3: CASREGTGIGGGYTF. In DNA form, the CDR3 reads TGTGCCAGCAGGGAGGGGACAGGAATCGGGGGAGGCTACACCTTC.

In its sample, this clone was seen once. The chain has TRBV5-1 and TRBJ2-5; the D gene is possibly TRBD2 (5 bases). The CDR3 is 13 amino acids. Germline CDR1 and CDR2: SGHRS and YFSETQ. The germline V and J ends were trimmed by 5 bases and 1 base, with 9 bases remaining between them. The CDR3 DNA reads as TGCGCCAGCAGGACTATCCCCCAAGAGACCCAGTACTTC. This sequence encodes CASRTIPQETQYF.

The rearrangement links TRBV28 to TRBJ1-2; D unclear. The CDR3 totals 13 residues. Germline CDR1 reads MDHEN; CDR2 reads SYDVKM. The germline V and J ends were trimmed by 6 bases and 0 bases, with 8 bases remaining between them. The CDR3 reads CASRTGANYGYTF. DNA of the CDR3: TGTGCCAGCAGAACTGGGGCTAACTATGGCTACACCTTC.

V is TRBV20-1 and J is TRBJ1-4, with a tentative D call TRBD1 (6 bases). The germline V gene has CDR1 DFQATT and CDR2 SNEGSKA (reference sequence). CDR3 length: 11 residues. V shed 7 bases and J shed 15 bases, with 18 bases lying between them. Here the CDR3 reads CSGASQGSLFF. DNA for the CDR3: TGCAGTGGTGCTTCGCAGGGGTCGTTGTTTTTT.

On this clone itself: Because the CDR3 is missing its conserved closing phenylalanine or tryptophan, this is likely a read error. This chain connects TRBV10-3 to TRBJ1-1; D is uncertain. Germline V gives CDR1 ENHRY, CDR2 SYGVKD. The CDR3 is 13 amino acids. V was trimmed by 2 bases and J by 6 bases, leaving 10 bases between them. CDR3 loop: CAISEDMGPEAFL. CDR3 in DNA: TGTGCCATCAGTGAGGACATGGGTCCTGAAGCTTTCCTT.

The chain couples TRBV23-1 to TRBJ2-7, with 9 bases fitting TRBD1. TRBV23-1 is given ORF status, its function remaining uncertain. V shed 0 bases and J 5 bases; nucleotides not matched to a gene: 11. The CDR3 is 17 residues long. The CDR3 DNA reads TGCGCCAGCAGTCAATCGAGCCCCGGGACAGGGTTCCACGAGCAGTACTTC. Translation gives CASSQSSPGTGFHEQYF.

The CDR3 sequence: CASSPPGDSLYGYTF. CDR3 sequence (DNA): TGTGCCAGCTCACCACCCGGGGACAGCTTGTATGGCTACACCTTC. This chain links TRBV18 with TRBJ1-2; 7 bases are a match to TRBD1. The CDR3 loop spans 15 amino acids. Trimming removed 0 bases from V and 5 bases from J; junction bases left unmatched: 6. Germline CDR1 reads KGHSH; CDR2 reads LQKENI.

The chain links TRBV10-3 to TRBJ1-3; unclear D gene. The CDR3 sequence is 14 residues long. Trimming shortened V by 6 bases and J by 8 bases, and 17 bases separated the two germline ends. Per the germline V gene, CDR1 is ENHRY and CDR2 is SYGVKD. The CDR3 DNA sequence: TGTGCCATCAGCCCGACCAACTCAAAGGACACCATATATTTT. Its protein is CAISPTNSKDTIYF.

The V call is TRBV6-5, the J call TRBJ1-2, with D hard to call. The germline V and J ends were trimmed by 5 bases and 3 bases, with 10 bases remaining between them. There are 13 residues in the CDR3. The germline gives CDR1 MNHEY, CDR2 SVGAGI. CDR3 sequence reads: CASSPAGYYGYTF. CDR3 DNA sequence: TGTGCCAGCAGTCCGGCAGGATACTATGGCTACACCTTC.

J is TRBJ2-7 and V is TRBV7-2; D gene ambiguous. Per germline, CDR1 SGHTA and CDR2 FQGNSA. The V and J ends lost 2 bases and 1 base respectively, with 0 bases between them. This CDR3 has 11 residues. CDR3 DNA: TGTGCCAGCAGCTTATCCTACGAGCAGTACTTC. Its translation: CASSLSYEQYF.